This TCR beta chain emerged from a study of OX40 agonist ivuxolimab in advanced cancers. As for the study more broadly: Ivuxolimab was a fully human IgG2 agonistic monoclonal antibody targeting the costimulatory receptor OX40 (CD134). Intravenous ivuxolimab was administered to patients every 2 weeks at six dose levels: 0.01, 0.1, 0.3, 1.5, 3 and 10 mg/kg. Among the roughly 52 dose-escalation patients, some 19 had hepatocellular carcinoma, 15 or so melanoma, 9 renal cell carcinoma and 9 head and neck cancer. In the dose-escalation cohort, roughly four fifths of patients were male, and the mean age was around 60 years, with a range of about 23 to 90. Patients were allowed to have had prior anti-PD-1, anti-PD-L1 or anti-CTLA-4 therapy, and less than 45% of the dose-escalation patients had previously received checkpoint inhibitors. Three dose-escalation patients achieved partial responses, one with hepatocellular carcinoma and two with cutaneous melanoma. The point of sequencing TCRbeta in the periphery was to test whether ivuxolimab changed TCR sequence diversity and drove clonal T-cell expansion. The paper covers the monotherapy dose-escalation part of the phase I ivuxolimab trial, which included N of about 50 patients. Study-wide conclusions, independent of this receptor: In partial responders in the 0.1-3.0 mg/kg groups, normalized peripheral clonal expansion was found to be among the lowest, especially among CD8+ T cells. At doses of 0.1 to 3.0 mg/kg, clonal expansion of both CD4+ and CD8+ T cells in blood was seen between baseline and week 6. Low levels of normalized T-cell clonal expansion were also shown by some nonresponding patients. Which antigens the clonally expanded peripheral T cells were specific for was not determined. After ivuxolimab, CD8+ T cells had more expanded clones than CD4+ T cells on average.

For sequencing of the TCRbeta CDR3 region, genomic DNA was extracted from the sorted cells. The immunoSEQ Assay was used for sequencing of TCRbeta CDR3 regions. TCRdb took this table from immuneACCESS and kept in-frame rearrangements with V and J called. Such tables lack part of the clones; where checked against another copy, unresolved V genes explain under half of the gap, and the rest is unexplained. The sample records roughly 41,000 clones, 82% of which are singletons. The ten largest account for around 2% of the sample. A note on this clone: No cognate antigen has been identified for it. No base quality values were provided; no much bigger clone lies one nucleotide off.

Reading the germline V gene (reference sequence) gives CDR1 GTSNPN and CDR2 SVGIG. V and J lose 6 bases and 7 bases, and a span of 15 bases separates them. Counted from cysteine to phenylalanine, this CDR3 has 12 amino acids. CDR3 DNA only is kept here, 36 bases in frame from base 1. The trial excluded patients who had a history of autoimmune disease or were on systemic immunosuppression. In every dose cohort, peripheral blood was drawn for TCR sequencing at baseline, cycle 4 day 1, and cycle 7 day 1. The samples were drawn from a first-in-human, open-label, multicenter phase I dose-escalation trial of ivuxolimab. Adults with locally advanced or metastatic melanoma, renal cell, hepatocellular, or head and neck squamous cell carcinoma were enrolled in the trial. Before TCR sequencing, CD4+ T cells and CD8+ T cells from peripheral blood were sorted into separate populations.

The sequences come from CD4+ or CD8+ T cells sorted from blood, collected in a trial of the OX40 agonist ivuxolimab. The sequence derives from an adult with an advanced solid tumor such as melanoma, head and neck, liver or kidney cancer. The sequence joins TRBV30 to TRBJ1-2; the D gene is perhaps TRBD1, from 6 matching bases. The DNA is TGTGCCTGTATTCCTGGGGGGCCTGGCTACACCTTC. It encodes CACIPGGPGYTF.